This TCR beta chain was documented in a study of T cell changes during pregnancy in multiple sclerosis. Clones were read by immunoSEQ multiplex PCR, and TCRdb kept only the in-frame ones, dropping some. The table has around 99,000 clones, 85% to 95% seen once. The CDR3 loop spans 15 amino acids. Trimming stripped 4 bases from V and 1 base from J, with 10 bases between. Germline CDR1 reads SGHTA; CDR2 reads FQGTGA. Sample: peripheral blood, taken in the third trimester of pregnancy. The rearrangement links TRBV7-3 to TRBJ2-2; maybe TRBD2 (6 bases). The receptor comes from a female donor in good health, enrolled as a control in a pregnancy study. In DNA, the CDR3 is TGTGCCAGCAGCTCGTCGGGGGAGAACACCGGGGAGCTGTTTTTT. It encodes CASSSSGENTGELFF.